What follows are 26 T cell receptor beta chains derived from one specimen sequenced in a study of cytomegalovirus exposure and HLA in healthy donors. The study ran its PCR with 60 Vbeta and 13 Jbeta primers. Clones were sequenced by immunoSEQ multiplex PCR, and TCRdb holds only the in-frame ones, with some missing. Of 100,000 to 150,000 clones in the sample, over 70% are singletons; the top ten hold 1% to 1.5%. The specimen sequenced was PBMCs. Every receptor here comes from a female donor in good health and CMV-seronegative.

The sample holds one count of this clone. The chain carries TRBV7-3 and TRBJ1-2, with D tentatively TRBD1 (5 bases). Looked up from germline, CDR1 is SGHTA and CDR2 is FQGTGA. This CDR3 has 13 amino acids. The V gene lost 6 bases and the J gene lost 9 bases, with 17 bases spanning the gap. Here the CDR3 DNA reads TGTGCCAGCAGATTGCGGGGACTAGGTCGCTACACCTTC. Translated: CASRLRGLGRYTF.

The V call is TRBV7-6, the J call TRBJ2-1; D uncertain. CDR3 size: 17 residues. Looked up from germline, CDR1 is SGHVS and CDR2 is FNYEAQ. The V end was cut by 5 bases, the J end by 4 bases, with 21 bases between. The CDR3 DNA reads TGTGCCAGCAGCCCCCCAGGTCCGCTGACCTCTTACAATGAGCAGTTCTTC. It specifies CASSPPGPLTSYNEQFF. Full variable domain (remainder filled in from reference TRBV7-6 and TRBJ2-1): GAGVSQSPRYKVTKRGQDVALRCDPISGHVSLYWYRQALGQGPEFLTYFNYEAQQDKSGLPNDRFSAERPEGSISTLTIQRTEQRDSAMYRCASSPPGPLTSYNEQFFGPGTRLTVL.

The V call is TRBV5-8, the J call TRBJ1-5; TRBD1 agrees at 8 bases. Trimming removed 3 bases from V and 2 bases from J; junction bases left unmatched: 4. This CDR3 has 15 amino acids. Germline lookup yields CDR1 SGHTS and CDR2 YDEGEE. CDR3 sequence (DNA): TGTGCCAGCAGCTGGGGGACAGGCCGCAATCAGCCCCAGCATTTT. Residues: CASSWGTGRNQPQHF.

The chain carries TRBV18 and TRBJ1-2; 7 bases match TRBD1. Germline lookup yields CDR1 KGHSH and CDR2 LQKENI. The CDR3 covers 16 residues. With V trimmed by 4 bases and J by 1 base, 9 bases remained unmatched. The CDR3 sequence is CASSQTTGTVNYGYTF. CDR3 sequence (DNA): TGTGCCAGCTCACAGACTACCGGGACAGTTAACTATGGCTACACCTTC.

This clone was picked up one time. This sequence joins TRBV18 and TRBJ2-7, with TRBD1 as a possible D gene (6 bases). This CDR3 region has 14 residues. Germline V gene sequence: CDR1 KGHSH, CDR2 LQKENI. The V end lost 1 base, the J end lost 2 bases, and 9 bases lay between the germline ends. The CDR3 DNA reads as TGTGCCAGCTCACCACAGGGGGACGCCTACGAGCAGTACTTC. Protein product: CASSPQGDAYEQYF.

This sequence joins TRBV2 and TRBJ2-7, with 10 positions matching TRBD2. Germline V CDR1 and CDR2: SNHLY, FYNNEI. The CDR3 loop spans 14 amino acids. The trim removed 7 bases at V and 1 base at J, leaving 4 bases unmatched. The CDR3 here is CASISGGTSYEQYF. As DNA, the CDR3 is TGTGCCAGCATTAGCGGGGGGACTTCCTACGAGCAGTACTTC.

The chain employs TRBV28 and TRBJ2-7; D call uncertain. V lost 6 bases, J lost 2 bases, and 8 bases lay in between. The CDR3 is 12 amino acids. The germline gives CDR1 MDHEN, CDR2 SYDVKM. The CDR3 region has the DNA TGTGCCAGCAGGCGTAGTACCTACGAGCAGTACTTC. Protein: CASRRSTYEQYF. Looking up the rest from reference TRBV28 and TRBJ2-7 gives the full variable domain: DVKVTQSSRYLVKRTGEKVFLECVQDMDHENMFWYRQDPGLGLRLIYFSYDVKMKEKGDIPEGYSVSREKKERFSLILESASTNQTSMYLCASRRSTYEQYFGPGTRLTVT.

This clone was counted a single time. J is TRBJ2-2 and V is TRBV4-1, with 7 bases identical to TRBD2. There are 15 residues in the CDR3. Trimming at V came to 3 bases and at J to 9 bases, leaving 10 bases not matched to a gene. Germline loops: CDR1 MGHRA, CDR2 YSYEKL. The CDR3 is CASSHSSTSSWELFF. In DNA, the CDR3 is TGCGCCAGCAGCCATTCTTCGACTAGCAGCTGGGAGCTGTTTTTT.

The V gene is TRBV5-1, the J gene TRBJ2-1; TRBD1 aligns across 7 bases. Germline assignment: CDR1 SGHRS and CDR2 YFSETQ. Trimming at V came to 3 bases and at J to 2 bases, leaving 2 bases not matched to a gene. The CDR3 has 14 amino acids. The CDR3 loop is CASSSDRTYNEQFF. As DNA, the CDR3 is TGCGCCAGCAGCTCGGACAGGACCTACAATGAGCAGTTCTTC.

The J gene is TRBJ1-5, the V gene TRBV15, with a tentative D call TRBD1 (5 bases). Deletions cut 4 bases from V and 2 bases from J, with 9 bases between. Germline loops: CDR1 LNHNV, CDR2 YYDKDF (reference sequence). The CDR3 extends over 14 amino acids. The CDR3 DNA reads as TGTGCCACCAGCAAAGGGGCTGGCAATCAGCCCCAGCATTTT. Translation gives CATSKGAGNQPQHF.

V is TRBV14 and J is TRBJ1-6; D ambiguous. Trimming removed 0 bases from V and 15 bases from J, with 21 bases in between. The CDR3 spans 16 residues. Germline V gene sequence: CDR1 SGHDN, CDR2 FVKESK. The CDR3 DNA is TGTGCCAGCAGCCAAGACACGGGTCTCCCATCCACCCGCCTCCACTTT. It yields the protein CASSQDTGLPSTRLHF. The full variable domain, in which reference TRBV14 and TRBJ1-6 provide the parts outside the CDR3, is EAGVTQFPSHSVIEKGQTVTLRCDPISGHDNLYWYRRVMGKEIKFLLHFVKESKQDESGMPNNRFLAERTGGTYSTLKVQPAELEDSGVYFCASSQDTGLPSTRLHFGNGTRLTVT.

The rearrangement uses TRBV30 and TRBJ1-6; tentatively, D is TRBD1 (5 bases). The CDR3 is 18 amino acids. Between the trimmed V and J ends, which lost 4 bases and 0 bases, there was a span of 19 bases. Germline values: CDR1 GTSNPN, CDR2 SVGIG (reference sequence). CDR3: CAWIPRYDSSSYNSPLHF. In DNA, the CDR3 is TGTGCCTGGATCCCCCGATACGACAGCAGCTCCTATAATTCACCCCTCCACTTT.

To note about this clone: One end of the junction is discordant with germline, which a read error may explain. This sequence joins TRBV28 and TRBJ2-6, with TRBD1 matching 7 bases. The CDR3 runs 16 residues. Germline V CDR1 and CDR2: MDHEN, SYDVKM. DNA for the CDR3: TGTGCCAGCAGTCCCAGGACAGGAGGTGGGGCCAACGGCCTGACTTTC. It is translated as CASSPRTGGGANGLTF.

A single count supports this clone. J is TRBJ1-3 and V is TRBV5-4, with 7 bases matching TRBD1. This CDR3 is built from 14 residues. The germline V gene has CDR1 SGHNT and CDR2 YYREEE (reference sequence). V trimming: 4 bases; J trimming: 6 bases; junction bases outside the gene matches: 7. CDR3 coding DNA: TGTGCCAGCAGCGCGGGGACAGCCTTAAACACCATATATTTT. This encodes CASSAGTALNTIYF.

The CDR3 region has the DNA TGCAGTGCTAGTACTGCGGGTAGGGCGTACTTC. Protein product: CSASTAGRAYF. The rearrangement joins TRBV20-1 to TRBJ2-7; D perhaps matches TRBD2 (5 bases). The V and J ends lost 3 bases and 12 bases respectively, with 15 bases between them. This CDR3 comprises 11 residues. Germline V gene lookup returns CDR1 DFQATT and CDR2 SNEGSKA (reference sequence).

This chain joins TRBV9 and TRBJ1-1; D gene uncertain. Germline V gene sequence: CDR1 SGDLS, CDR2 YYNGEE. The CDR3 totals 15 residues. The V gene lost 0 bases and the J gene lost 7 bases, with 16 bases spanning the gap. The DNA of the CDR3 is TGTGCCAGCAGCGTAGGTGGGTTGTTGGGAGATGAAGCTTTCTTT. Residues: CASSVGGLLGDEAFF.

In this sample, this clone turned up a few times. The CDR3 DNA follows: TGTGCCACCAGCAGGGAGGCCGGGACAACGAGCTCCTACAATGAGCAGTTCTTC. It encodes CATSREAGTTSSYNEQFF. The V gene is TRBV15, the J gene TRBJ2-1, with TRBD1 as a possible D gene (6 bases). The CDR3 sequence is 18 residues long. The V and J ends lost 3 bases and 0 bases respectively, with 18 bases between them. Germline V gene lookup returns CDR1 LNHNV and CDR2 YYDKDF (reference sequence).

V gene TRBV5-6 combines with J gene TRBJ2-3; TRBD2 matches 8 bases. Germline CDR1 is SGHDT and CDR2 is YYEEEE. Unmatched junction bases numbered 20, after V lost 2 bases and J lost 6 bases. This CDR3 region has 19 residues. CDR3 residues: CASSFDPRAVAGLRDTQYF. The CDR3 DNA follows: TGTGCCAGCAGCTTTGATCCCCGCGCAGTAGCGGGGCTTAGGGATACGCAGTATTTT. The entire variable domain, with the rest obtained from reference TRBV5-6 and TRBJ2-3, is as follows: DAGVTQSPTHLIKTRGQQVTLRCSPKSGHDTVSWYQQALGQGPQFIFQYYEEEERQRGNFPDRFSGHQFPNYSSELNVNALLLGDSALYLCASSFDPRAVAGLRDTQYFGPGTRLTVL.

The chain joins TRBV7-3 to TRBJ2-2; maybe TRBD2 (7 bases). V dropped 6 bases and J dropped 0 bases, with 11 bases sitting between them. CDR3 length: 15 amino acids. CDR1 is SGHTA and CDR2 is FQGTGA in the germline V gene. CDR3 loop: CASRGGGTNTGELFF. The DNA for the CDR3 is TGTGCCAGCAGGGGCGGGGGCACGAACACCGGGGAGCTGTTTTTT.

In nucleotides, the CDR3 is TGTGCCAGCAGTTTACGGACAGCAGCGTCCGGAAACACCATATATTTT. Translating it yields CASSLRTAASGNTIYF. The chain uses TRBV6-5 and TRBJ1-3; possible D gene TRBD1, 6 bases. Germline CDR1 is MNHEY and CDR2 is SVGAGI. The CDR3 covers 16 residues. Trimming pared 4 bases from V and 4 bases from J, leaving 17 bases between.

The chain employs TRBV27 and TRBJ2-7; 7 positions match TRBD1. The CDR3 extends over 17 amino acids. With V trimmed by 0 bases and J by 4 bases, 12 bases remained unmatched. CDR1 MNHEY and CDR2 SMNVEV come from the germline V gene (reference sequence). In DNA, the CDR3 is TGTGCCAGCAGTTTATCGTTTCCGGGACAGCCTTCATACGAGCAGTACTTC. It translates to CASSLSFPGQPSYEQYF.

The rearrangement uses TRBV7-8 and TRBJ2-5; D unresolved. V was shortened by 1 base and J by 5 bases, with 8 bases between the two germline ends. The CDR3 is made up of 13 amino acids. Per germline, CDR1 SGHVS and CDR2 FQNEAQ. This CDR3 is CASSLGYRETQYF. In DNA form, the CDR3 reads TGTGCCAGCAGCTTAGGGTACCGGGAGACCCAGTACTTC.

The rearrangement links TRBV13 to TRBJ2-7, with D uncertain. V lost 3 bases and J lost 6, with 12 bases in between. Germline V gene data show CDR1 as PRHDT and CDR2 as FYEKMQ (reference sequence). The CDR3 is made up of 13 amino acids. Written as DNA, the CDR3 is TGTGCCAGCAGCTTGGGCAGAGCAGGCGAGCAGTACTTC. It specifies CASSLGRAGEQYF.

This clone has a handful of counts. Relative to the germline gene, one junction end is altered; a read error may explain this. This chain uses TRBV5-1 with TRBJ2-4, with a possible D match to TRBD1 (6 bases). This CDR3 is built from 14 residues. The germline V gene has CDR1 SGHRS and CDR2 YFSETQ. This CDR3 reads CASSPATGKNSQYF. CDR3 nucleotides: TGCGCCAGCAGCCCGGCTACAGGGAAGAACAGTCAGTACTTC.

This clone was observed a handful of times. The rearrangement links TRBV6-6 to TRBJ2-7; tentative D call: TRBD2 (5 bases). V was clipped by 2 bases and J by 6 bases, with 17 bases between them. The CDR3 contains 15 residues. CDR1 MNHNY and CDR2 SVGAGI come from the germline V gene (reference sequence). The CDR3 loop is CASSYTPRDIGEQYF. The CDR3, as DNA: TGTGCCAGCAGTTACACGCCCCGGGATATTGGCGAGCAGTACTTC.

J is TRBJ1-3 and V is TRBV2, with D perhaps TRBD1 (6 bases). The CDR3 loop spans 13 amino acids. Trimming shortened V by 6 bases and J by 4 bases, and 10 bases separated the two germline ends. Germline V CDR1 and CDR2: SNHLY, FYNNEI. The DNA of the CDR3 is TGTGCCAGCAGGTGGACAGTAGGAAACACCATATATTTT. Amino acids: CASRWTVGNTIYF.